A single sample is the source of the 20 T cell receptor beta chains below, sequenced in a study of blood T cells in healthy people across ages. With a J-beta primer mix and a sample-barcoded 5' primer, a second PCR ran 7 to 11 cycles. TCRdb reprocessed the 5' RACE reads with MiXCR, giving one entry per CDR3 protein. The sample carries around 710,000 distinct CDR3 sequences, roughly two fifths recorded once. Input material: blood. The receptors derive from an older woman in good health.

The genes are TRBV6-4 and TRBJ2-1, with TRBD2 as a possible D gene (5 bases). This CDR3 is built from 16 residues. Trimming removed 2 bases from V and 2 bases from J, with 13 bases in between. Germline V CDR1 and CDR2: MRHNA, SNTAGT. CDR3: CASSDGKGSAYNEQFF. The DNA for the CDR3 is TGTGCCAGCAGTGACGGGAAAGGGAGTGCCTACAATGAGCAGTTCTTC.

The chain couples TRBV9 to TRBJ2-5; 7 nucleotides line up with TRBD2. Looked up from germline, CDR1 is SGDLS and CDR2 is YYNGEE. This CDR3 has 14 residues. With V trimmed by 7 bases and J by 1 base, 7 bases remained unmatched. The CDR3 spells CASAKERGQETQYF. The DNA for the CDR3 is TGTGCCAGCGCGAAGGAGCGGGGCCAAGAGACCCAGTACTTC.

This clonotype has more than one count but fewer than ten. The gene calls are TRBV5-1 and TRBJ2-4; D could derive from TRBD1 or TRBD2 (7 bases each). Per the germline V gene, CDR1 is SGHRS and CDR2 is YFSETQ. This CDR3 region has 14 residues. V lost 4 bases to trimming and J lost 6 bases, with 14 bases between them. CDR3 sequence: CASSPDREGNIQYF. The DNA for the CDR3 is TGCGCCAGCAGCCCCGACAGGGAGGGAAACATTCAGTACTTC.

With respect to this clonotype: A read error may be the cause here, since a much bigger clone is one base away. The V call is TRBV7-9, the J call TRBJ1-1; D gene unclear. Germline CDR1 SEHNR, CDR2 FQNEAQ (reference sequence). CDR3 size: 12 residues. DNA for the CDR3: TGTACCAGCAGCTTAGAGGTCACTGAAGCTTTCTTT. Its protein product is CTSSLEVTEAFF.

The rearrangement links TRBV4-3 to TRBJ2-3, with D uncertain. CDR3 size: 19 residues. The germline CDR1 and CDR2 sequences are LGHNA and YSLEER. Trimming left V 0 bases short and J 0 bases short, with 19 bases between. The CDR3 DNA reads TGCGCCAGCAGCCAAGATACAGTGGGATGGGTCGGTAGCACAGATACGCAGTATTTT. Its translation: CASSQDTVGWVGSTDTQYF.

A few counts support this clonotype. The rearrangement links TRBV20-1 to TRBJ1-5, with D perhaps matching TRBD1 (6 bases). The V gene's germline CDR1 is DFQATT and CDR2 SNEGSKA (reference sequence). CDR3 length: 14 amino acids. V was trimmed by 0 bases and J by 5 bases, leaving 11 bases between them. CDR3 protein: CSAREGQTYQPQHF. The CDR3 DNA is TGCAGTGCTAGAGAAGGACAGACTTATCAGCCCCAGCATTTT.

The chain carries TRBV7-6 and TRBJ1-5; D is possibly TRBD1 (5 bases). This CDR3 region has 14 residues. V shed 1 base and J shed 6 bases, with 10 bases lying between them. Germline V gene lookup returns CDR1 SGHVS and CDR2 FNYEAQ. In DNA form, the CDR3 reads TGTGCCAGCAGCTTAGTCCAGGGAGGTCAGCCCCAGCATTTT. Protein product: CASSLVQGGQPQHF.

Many counts were recorded for this clonotype. The chain is built from TRBV5-1 and TRBJ2-7; TRBD1 matches 9 bases. CDR3 length equals 14 residues. CDR1 and CDR2 (germline): SGHRS, YFSETQ. V lost 4 bases and J lost 5; bases outside the gene matches: 7. CDR3: CASSVGTGKHEQYF. In DNA form, the CDR3 reads TGCGCCAGCAGCGTCGGGACAGGGAAACACGAGCAGTACTTC.

V and J are TRBV24-1 and TRBJ1-5; D gene unclear. The CDR3 is 14 amino acids. The V end was cut by 5 bases, the J end by 5 bases, with 12 bases between. From germline, CDR1 is KGHDR and CDR2 SFDVKD. The CDR3 DNA follows: TGTGCCACCAGTGGGGCGGGCAGCTATCAGCCCCAGCATTTT. Residues: CATSGAGSYQPQHF.

The count of this clonotype is one. V gene TRBV7-2 combines with J gene TRBJ2-3; 11 positions agree with TRBD2. Germline assignment: CDR1 SGHTA and CDR2 FQGNSA. With 5 bases clipped from V and 4 bases from J, the junction kept 8 bases outside the gene matches. The CDR3 runs 16 residues. The CDR3, as DNA: TGTGCCAGCAGCCCGACTAGCGGGGTTAGCGCAGATACGCAGTATTTT. It translates to CASSPTSGVSADTQYF.

V is TRBV7-2 and J is TRBJ2-5, with D perhaps TRBD1 (5 bases). V shed 1 base and J shed 11 bases, with 17 bases lying between them. CDR3 length equals 14 residues. Germline-derived CDR1 and CDR2 are SGHTA and FQGNSA. For the CDR3, the DNA is TGTGCCAGCAGCTTAGGAAGGGGTGGGTGTGAGCAGTACTTC. Translation: CASSLGRGGCEQYF.

The chain couples TRBV7-2 to TRBJ2-7; a weak D match, TRBD1 (5 bases). The V gene's germline CDR1 is SGHTA and CDR2 FQGNSA. This CDR3 is 14 amino acids long. The V gene lost 4 bases and the J gene lost 2 bases, with 12 bases spanning the gap. The CDR3 sequence is CASSYAGPTYEQYF. CDR3 DNA: TGTGCCAGCAGCTATGCAGGGCCAACCTACGAGCAGTACTTC.

The chain uses TRBV20-1 and TRBJ1-6; the D gene is possibly TRBD1 (5 bases). CDR1 is DFQATT and CDR2 is SNEGSKA in the germline V gene (reference sequence). Deletions cut 0 bases from V and 7 bases from J, with 10 bases between. This CDR3 has 14 residues. CDR3 nucleotides: TGCAGTGCTAGAGATCAGGGACGGAATTCACCCCTCCACTTT. Translation: CSARDQGRNSPLHF.

The J gene is TRBJ1-2, the V gene TRBV4-2; TRBD1 agrees at 8 bases. This CDR3 has 16 amino acids. CDR1 is LGHNA, CDR2 YNFKEQ, per germline. The V and J ends lost 0 bases and 5 bases, in that order; junction bases with no gene match: 8. The CDR3 DNA follows: TGTGCCAGCAGCCAAGATCTAGGACAGGGACGGTATGGCTACACCTTC. Its protein is CASSQDLGQGRYGYTF.

The chain combines TRBV7-9 with TRBJ2-5; D is perhaps TRBD2 (5 bases). The CDR3 extends over 14 amino acids. Trimming took off 3 bases at V and 4 bases at J, with 12 bases between the two ends. Germline values: CDR1 SEHNR, CDR2 FQNEAQ (reference sequence). CDR3 coding DNA: TGTGCCAGCAGCTTTAACGGGAAATTAGAGACCCAGTACTTC. Translating gives CASSFNGKLETQYF.

This clonotype was seen many times. CDR3 coding DNA: TGTGCCAGCAGCCCGCCGCAGGGGTCTACTAACTATGGCTACACCTTC. This encodes CASSPPQGSTNYGYTF. This chain connects TRBV7-9 to TRBJ1-2; D is possibly TRBD1 (6 bases). Per germline, CDR1 SEHNR and CDR2 FQNEAQ (reference sequence). CDR3 size: 16 residues. V gave up 5 bases and J gave up 0 bases, with 16 bases separating them.

J is TRBJ2-5 and V is TRBV28; 7 nucleotides match TRBD2. The J call could be wrong; TRBJ2-7 is a better fit for the DNA end. Germline V lookup: CDR1 MDHEN, CDR2 SYDVKM. The CDR3 extends over 15 amino acids. This chain's CDR3 is CASSPGGGGVGEQYF. The DNA for the CDR3 is TGTGCCAGCAGTCCAGGTGGCGGGGGTGTTGGCGAGCAGTACTTC.

As regards this clonotype: Compared with germline, one end of the junction differs, possibly owing to a read error. The V gene is TRBV14, the J gene TRBJ2-1; D is ambiguous. The CDR3 loop spans 14 amino acids. Germline V CDR1 and CDR2: SGHDN, FVKESK. The CDR3 protein is CASGQVAPSHEQFF. The CDR3, as DNA: TGTGCCAGCGGCCAGGTCGCTCCGTCCCATGAGCAGTTCTTC.

The V call is TRBV28, the J call TRBJ2-3; D may correspond to TRBD1 or TRBD2 (5 bases each). V shed 8 bases and J shed 0 bases, with 12 bases lying between them. Germline-derived CDR1 and CDR2 are MDHEN and SYDVKM. The CDR3 is 14 residues long. CDR3 residues: CASSGHSSTDTQYF. CDR3 in DNA: TGTGCCAGCTCGGGGCACTCTAGCACAGATACGCAGTATTTT.

This clonotype was recorded many times. The chain couples TRBV29-1 to TRBJ2-1; TRBD1 agrees at 8 bases. This CDR3 spans 15 amino acids. After removal of 4 bases from V and 3 bases from J, the junction contained 8 bases not matched to a gene. In germline, CDR1 is SQVTM, CDR2 ANQGSEA. The CDR3 loop reads CSVAGDGQGYNEQFF. The CDR3 nucleotides are TGCAGCGTTGCTGGCGATGGACAGGGCTACAATGAGCAGTTCTTC.